The present entry profiles one T cell receptor beta chain with its context. Its antigen is unidentified. The data belong to a study of cytomegalovirus exposure and HLA in healthy donors. General study findings and limits: TCR beta V- and J-gene trimming, according to a later analysis, was linked to a missense DCLRE1C variant.

The PCR ran on 60 Vbeta and 13 Jbeta primers. Sequenced by immunoSEQ multiplex PCR; TCRdb stores in-frame clones only, minus some. Among around 110,000 clones listed, 77% were seen once. Germline trimming cut 0 bases from V and 1 base from J; bases unmatched to any gene: 4. This CDR3 has 16 residues. Germline CDR1 SGHRS, CDR2 YFSETQ. The source material was PBMCs. This receptor was obtained from a male donor in good health and CMV-seronegative. The V call is TRBV5-1, the J call TRBJ2-1; TRBD1 agrees at 7 bases. Here the CDR3 reads CASSLAGQDSYNEQFF. The DNA for the CDR3 is TGCGCCAGCAGCTTGGCAGGACAGGATTCCTACAATGAGCAGTTCTTC.